The entry below describes one T cell receptor beta chain. The antigen remains unidentified. The entry originates in a study of T cell responses to AZD1222 COVID-19 vaccine. General study findings and limits: It was only after the peak T cell response that any repertoires were sampled. At study baseline, merely a handful of AZD1222 recipients were seropositive. Nearly half of the spike-specific TCRs reportedly recognize variant regions that carry no mutations. Two AZD1222 administrations were followed by greater Spike-specific TCR breadth and depth.

The CDR3 consists of 14 residues. The V gene's germline CDR1 is MRHNA and CDR2 SNTAGT. V dropped 4 bases and J dropped 5; count of bases not matched to a gene: 2. Using immunoSEQ multiplex PCR, the repertoire was profiled, and TCRdb retains in-frame clones only, with some absent. The sample carries around 80,000 clones, 75% to 90% recorded once. This sample comprised peripheral blood, obtained 28 days after the second AZD1222 dose. V usage is TRBV6-4 and J usage is TRBJ1-6; 7 positions match TRBD1. The TCR sequence derives from an adult who received the AZD1222 COVID-19 vaccine. The CDR3 DNA sequence: TGTGCCAGCAGTGGGCAGGGGGATAATTCACCCCTCCACTTT. It encodes CASSGQGDNSPLHF.